Reported below is one TCR beta chain. Its antigen remains unidentified. There are 15 residues in the CDR3. Trimming removed 0 bases from V and 2 bases from J; junction bases left unmatched: 4. CDR1 and CDR2 from the germline V gene are LGHNA and YSLEER. This specimen comes from a study of cytomegalovirus exposure and HLA in healthy donors. Study conclusions and caveats: Fewer than 200 TCR beta chains were listed as cytomegalovirus-associated. What TCR beta sequences reportedly achieved was accurate prediction of HLA-A and HLA-B alleles in most subjects.

Primers: 60 Vbeta forward and 13 Jbeta reverse. Assay used: immunoSEQ multiplex PCR; TCRdb lists only in-frame clones, some missing. This table holds roughly 260,000 clones, 84% found once. The source is a woman aged 40 to 50 in good health and CMV-seropositive. V gene TRBV4-3 combines with J gene TRBJ2-7; 7 bases fit TRBD2. What was sequenced was PBMCs. The chain's CDR3 is CASSQDRTSAYEQYF. The CDR3 DNA sequence: TGCGCCAGCAGCCAAGATCGAACTAGCGCCTACGAGCAGTACTTC.